This TCR beta chain was sequenced in a study of cytomegalovirus exposure and HLA in healthy donors. General study findings and limits: A later analysis by the authors found several of the most significant clusters apparently linked to common viral pathogens. An analysis was carried out later, and it reportedly showed fewer N-insertions in an Asian-associated ancestry cluster than the roughly 700-donor mean. Researchers reported that three CMV-associated chains were confirmed in vitro as CMV antigen-specific. The study put 150 or so TCR beta chains on its list as cytomegalovirus-associated.

This clone came up a few times. Antigen specificity is unknown. A multiplex PCR was run with 60 Vbeta primers and 13 Jbeta primers. Assay: immunoSEQ multiplex PCR; the TCRdb copy retains only in-frame clones and omits some. The sample contains around 160,000 clones, more than 60% of which appear only once. Germline V gene data show CDR1 as SNHLY and CDR2 as FYNNEI. The CDR3 runs to 14 residues. V was pared by 4 bases and J by 5 bases, with 11 bases between. This clonotype was sampled from a man aged 35-49 years in good health and CMV-seropositive. The V call is TRBV2, the J call TRBJ2-2, with TRBD2 as a possible D gene (5 bases). Sequenced material: PBMCs. The CDR3 region has the DNA TGTGCCAGCAGTGGGACTCTCCCAACCGGGGAGCTGTTTTTT. It yields the protein CASSGTLPTGELFF.